The 5 T cell receptor beta chains presented below share a single source sample, sequenced in a study of CD8 T cells in Susac syndrome. Reverse transcription of about 0.5 to 1 ug RNA used random hexamers. From the immunoSEQ multiplex PCR reads, TCRdb called clonotypes with MiXCR, one entry per CDR3 protein. The repertoire holds 150,000 to 160,000 distinct CDR3 sequences, roughly 96% seen once, with roughly 0.16% in the top ten. Input material: CD8+ T cells from PBMCs. The receptors were gathered from a human donor with multiple sclerosis.

This chain links TRBV27 with TRBJ1-1; weak D call: TRBD1 (6 bases). This CDR3 comprises 11 residues. Looked up from germline, CDR1 is MNHEY and CDR2 is SMNVEV (reference sequence). V lost 8 bases to trimming and J lost 10 bases, with 14 bases between them. CDR3 bases: TGTGCCAGCGGTTGGGGGCGGGGAGCTTTCTTT. Its protein product is CASGWGRGAFF.

The gene calls are TRBV14 and TRBJ1-2; 7 bases line up with TRBD1. With 4 bases clipped from V and 4 bases from J, the junction kept 9 bases outside the gene matches. The germline CDR1 and CDR2 sequences are SGHDN and FVKESK. There are 15 residues in the CDR3. The CDR3 loop reads CASSPRQGTAYGYTF. As DNA, the CDR3 is TGTGCCAGCAGCCCTAGACAGGGAACGGCCTATGGCTACACCTTC.

The chain recombines TRBV7-8 with TRBJ2-7, with D maybe TRBD2 (6 bases). V gave up 4 bases and J gave up 5 bases, with 12 bases separating them. The CDR3 loop spans 13 amino acids. The germline gives CDR1 SGHVS, CDR2 FQNEAQ. CDR3 coding DNA: TGTGCCAGCAGCTCCCGGGGGTCAGACGAGCAGTACGTC. Protein sequence: CASSSRGSDEQYV.

This chain links TRBV13 with TRBJ1-4; 9 bases fit TRBD1. The germline gives CDR1 PRHDT, CDR2 FYEKMQ (reference sequence). The CDR3 length is 14 residues. V dropped 4 bases and J dropped 7; count of bases not matched to a gene: 4. The CDR3 DNA reads as TGTGCCAGCAGCTATAGACAGGGGGGTGAAAAACTGTTTTTT. It codes for CASSYRQGGEKLFF.

This sequence joins TRBV7-9 and TRBJ2-7, with D hard to call. The CDR3 extends over 11 amino acids. Germline-derived CDR1 and CDR2 are SEHNR and FQNEAQ (reference sequence). Trimming pared 8 bases from V and 3 bases from J, leaving 8 bases between. CDR3 DNA sequence: TGTGCCAGCCGCCTCCACTACGAGCAGTACTTC. It specifies CASRLHYEQYF.